The text below deals with one T cell receptor beta chain. Its antigen is still unknown. The same CDR3 arises from other DNA sequences in this sample as well. These data originate in a study of beta chain features in type 1 diabetes. Expressed TCRB transcripts were sequenced after all isolated RNA was converted to cDNA. The repertoire was sequenced with immunoSEQ multiplex PCR; TCRdb's copy has only in-frame clones and lacks some. The repertoire holds about 390,000 clones, with 8% to 10% as singletons. Study results and caveats: Moderate but significant shortening of TCRB CDR3s was recorded in all four CD4+ subsets from Type 1 diabetes patients. Type 1 diabetes patients showed fewer insertions and more deletions at VDJ junctions.

Trimming took 3 bases from V and 3 from J; bases not matched to a gene: 2. There are 15 residues in the CDR3. Germline assignment: CDR1 SGHTS and CDR2 YDEGEE. The genes are TRBV5-8 and TRBJ2-1; 11 nucleotides align to TRBD1. The source of this sequence is a man aged 30 to 45 with type 1 diabetes. Material for sequencing was central memory CD4+ T cells from blood. As DNA, the CDR3 is TGTGCCAGCAGCTCCGGGACAGGGGGCTACAATGAGCAGTTCTTC. It specifies CASSSGTGGYNEQFF.